The rows below give T cell receptor beta chains drawn from one sample of a study of blood T cell repertoires in COVID-19. Here immunoSEQ multiplex PCR was the method, and the copy in TCRdb shows in-frame clones only, minus some. The table shows about 240,000 clones, with about 86% occurring only once. Sequencing used peripheral blood. All receptors come from a woman aged 80 or older with acute or convalescent COVID-19. Both conserved end residues are part of each CDR3. A D gene is named only where the DNA matches it firmly. Not every row has a clone size; where given, it reads once, few, many or a size class.

j_gene: TRBJ1-4; d_gene: NA; v_gene: TRBV27; abundance: NA; CDR3nt: TGTGCCAGCAGTTCGGGGGTGTACGGAAAACTGTTTTTT; CDR3aa: CASSSGVYGKLFF
j_gene: TRBJ2-7; d_gene: TRBD1; v_gene: TRBV2; abundance: NA; CDR3nt: TGTGCCACCTCGGGGGACAGGGCCCTCGAGCAGTACTTC; CDR3aa: CATSGDRALEQYF
j_gene: TRBJ2-7; d_gene: NA; v_gene: TRBV10-3; abundance: NA; CDR3nt: TGTGCCATCAGTGTGGAAAGGTCTATAGCCGAGCAGTACTTC; CDR3aa: CAISVERSIAEQYF
j_gene: TRBJ2-2; d_gene: NA; v_gene: TRBV9; abundance: NA; CDR3nt: TGTGCCAGCAGCGTAAAGGGGCAGAGCGGGGAGCTGTTTTTT; CDR3aa: CASSVKGQSGELFF
j_gene: TRBJ2-1; d_gene: TRBD2; v_gene: TRBV5-1; abundance: NA; CDR3nt: TGCGCCAGCAGCTTGGAACTAGCGGGGGCTAGGGCTGAGCAGTTCTTC; CDR3aa: CASSLELAGARAEQFF
j_gene: TRBJ2-2; d_gene: NA; v_gene: TRBV21-1; abundance: NA; CDR3nt: TGTGCCAGCAGCATTAAGCGGGGGAGGAACACCGGGGAGCTGTTTTTT; CDR3aa: CASSIKRGRNTGELFF
j_gene: TRBJ2-3; d_gene: NA; v_gene: TRBV29-1; abundance: NA; CDR3nt: TGCAGCGTTGACAGGGTAGGCACAGATACGCAGTATTTT; CDR3aa: CSVDRVGTDTQYF
j_gene: TRBJ1-6; d_gene: NA; v_gene: TRBV12-3/TRBV12-4; abundance: NA; CDR3nt: TGTGCCAGCAGCCCTAGGGGGTTGTCACCCCTCCACTTT; CDR3aa: CASSPRGLSPLHF
j_gene: TRBJ1-1; d_gene: NA; v_gene: TRBV6-1; abundance: NA; CDR3nt: TGTGCCAGCAGTGAAACTTCAGGGTCGACTGAAGCTTTCTTT; CDR3aa: CASSETSGSTEAFF
j_gene: TRBJ1-2; d_gene: NA; v_gene: TRBV30; abundance: NA; CDR3nt: TGTGCCTGGAATCTGACAGGATGCTCCTATGGCTACACCTTC; CDR3aa: CAWNLTGCSYGYTF
j_gene: TRBJ1-2; d_gene: TRBD1; v_gene: TRBV12-3/TRBV12-4; abundance: NA; CDR3nt: TGTGCCAGCACCAGACAGGGGGCTTATGGCTACACCTTC; CDR3aa: CASTRQGAYGYTF
j_gene: TRBJ2-1; d_gene: NA; v_gene: TRBV11-2; abundance: NA; CDR3nt: TGTGCCAGCAGCTCCTCGGCACTACAACGGTTCTTC; CDR3aa: CASSSSALQRFF
j_gene: TRBJ2-5; d_gene: NA; v_gene: TRBV30; abundance: NA; CDR3nt: TGTGCCTGGAGTGGGAGCGGGGAGACCCAGTACTTC; CDR3aa: CAWSGSGETQYF
j_gene: TRBJ1-2; d_gene: NA; v_gene: TRBV10-3; abundance: NA; CDR3nt: TGTGCCATCAGTGAGGGAAGACTTCCTAACTATGGCTACACCTTC; CDR3aa: CAISEGRLPNYGYTF
j_gene: TRBJ1-1; d_gene: TRBD1; v_gene: TRBV28; abundance: NA; CDR3nt: TGTGCCAGCAGTTTAGGACAGGGTTTAGCTTTCTTT; CDR3aa: CASSLGQGLAFF
j_gene: TRBJ2-3; d_gene: NA; v_gene: TRBV25-1; abundance: NA; CDR3nt: TGTGCCAGCAGTGAATTGGGCAGCTCAGATACGCAGTATTTT; CDR3aa: CASSELGSSDTQYF
j_gene: TRBJ1-2; d_gene: NA; v_gene: TRBV30; abundance: NA; CDR3nt: TGTGCCTGGAGTAGGGGCGGGGTCTATGGCTACACCTTC; CDR3aa: CAWSRGGVYGYTF
j_gene: TRBJ1-2; d_gene: NA; v_gene: TRBV5-8; abundance: NA; CDR3nt: TGTGCCAGCAGCTTACGGGGAAACTATGGCTACACCTTC; CDR3aa: CASSLRGNYGYTF
j_gene: TRBJ1-5; d_gene: TRBD1; v_gene: TRBV5-8; abundance: NA; CDR3nt: TGTGCCAGCAGCCTGGGGACAGGAGTTTATCAGCCCCAGCATTTT; CDR3aa: CASSLGTGVYQPQHF
j_gene: TRBJ1-2; d_gene: TRBD1; v_gene: TRBV19; abundance: NA; CDR3nt: TGTGCCAGTAGTTTCCTTGTGGACAGGGATGGCTACACCTTC; CDR3aa: CASSFLVDRDGYTF
j_gene: TRBJ1-5; d_gene: NA; v_gene: TRBV28; abundance: NA; CDR3nt: TGTGCCAGCAGCCTACAGGCTCAGCCCCAGCATTTT; CDR3aa: CASSLQAQPQHF
j_gene: TRBJ2-5; d_gene: NA; v_gene: TRBV5-1; abundance: NA; CDR3nt: TGCGCCAGCAGCTTGGCCTCGGGAAACCAAGAGACCCAGTACTTC; CDR3aa: CASSLASGNQETQYF
j_gene: TRBJ1-4; d_gene: NA; v_gene: TRBV5-4; abundance: NA; CDR3nt: TGTGCCAGCAGCAGAAACCGGGAAACTAATGAAAAACTGTTTTTT; CDR3aa: CASSRNRETNEKLFF
j_gene: TRBJ1-2; d_gene: NA; v_gene: TRBV18; abundance: few; CDR3nt: TGTGCCAGCTCACCAACGGGGGGTGGCTACACCTTC; CDR3aa: CASSPTGGGYTF
j_gene: TRBJ1-2; d_gene: NA; v_gene: TRBV6-5; abundance: NA; CDR3nt: TGTGCCAGCAGTTACTCGATGGCGGGAAACTATGGCTACACCTTC; CDR3aa: CASSYSMAGNYGYTF
j_gene: TRBJ2-3; d_gene: TRBD2; v_gene: TRBV28; abundance: NA; CDR3nt: TGTGCCAGCGCTAGACGGGGGGGCACAGATACGCAGTATTTT; CDR3aa: CASARRGGTDTQYF
j_gene: TRBJ2-5; d_gene: TRBD2; v_gene: TRBV7-2; abundance: NA; CDR3nt: TGTGCCAGCAGCCCCTGGACTAGCGGGGGCCTGCGGGGGACCCAGTACTTC; CDR3aa: CASSPWTSGGLRGTQYF
j_gene: TRBJ1-5; d_gene: TRBD1; v_gene: TRBV6-5; abundance: NA; CDR3nt: TGTGCCAGCAGTTACTCGGACAGGGAGGCGCCCCAGCATTTT; CDR3aa: CASSYSDREAPQHF
j_gene: TRBJ1-2; d_gene: TRBD1; v_gene: TRBV24-1; abundance: NA; CDR3nt: TGTGCCACCAGTGAGGGACAGTTCTATGGCTACACCTTC; CDR3aa: CATSEGQFYGYTF
j_gene: TRBJ2-7; d_gene: NA; v_gene: TRBV3-1/TRBV3-2; abundance: NA; CDR3nt: TGTGCCAGCAGCCAAGATGAGGAGGGCTACGAGCAGTACTTC; CDR3aa: CASSQDEEGYEQYF
j_gene: TRBJ1-1; d_gene: NA; v_gene: TRBV18; abundance: NA; CDR3nt: TGTGCCAGCTCACCGACCCAGGGGAATGAAGCTTTCTTT; CDR3aa: CASSPTQGNEAFF
j_gene: TRBJ1-5; d_gene: NA; v_gene: TRBV2; abundance: NA; CDR3nt: TGTGCCAGCTCCCGAGGTGGGAATCAGCCCCAGCATTTT; CDR3aa: CASSRGGNQPQHF
j_gene: TRBJ2-1; d_gene: NA; v_gene: TRBV6-4; abundance: once; CDR3nt: TGTGCCAGCAGTGGCGGGGCCGGGGGTGAGCAGTTCTTC; CDR3aa: CASSGGAGGEQFF
j_gene: TRBJ1-1; d_gene: TRBD1; v_gene: TRBV5-1; abundance: NA; CDR3nt: TGCGCCAGCAGCTCACAGGGGGCGCGCAGTGGAGCTTTCTTT; CDR3aa: CASSSQGARSGAFF
j_gene: TRBJ1-1; d_gene: TRBD1; v_gene: TRBV12-5; abundance: few; CDR3nt: TGTGCTAGTATACCGGGACAGGGGTCAAAAAACACTGAAGCTTTCTTT; CDR3aa: CASIPGQGSKNTEAFF
j_gene: TRBJ1-5; d_gene: NA; v_gene: TRBV28; abundance: NA; CDR3nt: TGTGCCAGCAGTTTGTACGGTGACAATCAGCCCCAGCATTTT; CDR3aa: CASSLYGDNQPQHF
j_gene: TRBJ1-4; d_gene: NA; v_gene: TRBV3-1/TRBV3-2; abundance: NA; CDR3nt: TGTGCCAGCAGCCAGGGGGGGATCGTCTATGAAAAACTGTTTTTT; CDR3aa: CASSQGGIVYEKLFF
j_gene: TRBJ1-5; d_gene: NA; v_gene: TRBV28; abundance: NA; CDR3nt: TGTGCCAGCAGTTTTCCAGGGGCAGCTTATAGCAATCAGCCCCAGCATTTT; CDR3aa: CASSFPGAAYSNQPQHF
j_gene: TRBJ2-7; d_gene: NA; v_gene: TRBV2; abundance: few; CDR3nt: TGTGCCAGCAGTCCGGACAGCCTTGGCCTCCAGCAGTACTTC; CDR3aa: CASSPDSLGLQQYF
j_gene: TRBJ2-2; d_gene: TRBD1; v_gene: TRBV9; abundance: NA; CDR3nt: TGTGCCAGCAGCGAGAGGGGAGGGACAGGGGCTTCCGGGGAGCTGTTTTTT; CDR3aa: CASSERGGTGASGELFF
j_gene: TRBJ2-7; d_gene: TRBD1; v_gene: TRBV7-4; abundance: NA; CDR3nt: TGTGCCAGCAGTTCGGACAGGCCAGGCTACGAGCAGTACTTC; CDR3aa: CASSSDRPGYEQYF
j_gene: TRBJ2-2; d_gene: NA; v_gene: TRBV5-1; abundance: NA; CDR3nt: TGCGCCAGCAGCTTCCGGGACAACCCTCCCGGGGAGCTGTTTTTT; CDR3aa: CASSFRDNPPGELFF
j_gene: TRBJ1-5; d_gene: TRBD1; v_gene: TRBV10-3; abundance: NA; CDR3nt: TGTGCCATCAGTGAACAGGGACAGGGCAATCAGCCCCAGCATTTT; CDR3aa: CAISEQGQGNQPQHF